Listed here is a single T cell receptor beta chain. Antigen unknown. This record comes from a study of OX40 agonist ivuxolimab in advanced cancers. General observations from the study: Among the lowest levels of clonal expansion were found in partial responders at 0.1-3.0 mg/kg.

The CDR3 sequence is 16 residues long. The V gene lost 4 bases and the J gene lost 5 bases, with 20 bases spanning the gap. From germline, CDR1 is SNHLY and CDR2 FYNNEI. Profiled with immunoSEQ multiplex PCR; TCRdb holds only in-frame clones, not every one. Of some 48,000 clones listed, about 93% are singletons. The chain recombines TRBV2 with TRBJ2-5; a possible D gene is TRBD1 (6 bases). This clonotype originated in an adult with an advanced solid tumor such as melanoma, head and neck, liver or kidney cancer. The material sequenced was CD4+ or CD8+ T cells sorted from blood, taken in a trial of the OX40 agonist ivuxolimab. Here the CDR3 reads CASSAISTGFRETQYF. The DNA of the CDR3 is TGTGCCAGCAGTGCGATTAGTACAGGGTTCCGGGAGACCCAGTACTTC.